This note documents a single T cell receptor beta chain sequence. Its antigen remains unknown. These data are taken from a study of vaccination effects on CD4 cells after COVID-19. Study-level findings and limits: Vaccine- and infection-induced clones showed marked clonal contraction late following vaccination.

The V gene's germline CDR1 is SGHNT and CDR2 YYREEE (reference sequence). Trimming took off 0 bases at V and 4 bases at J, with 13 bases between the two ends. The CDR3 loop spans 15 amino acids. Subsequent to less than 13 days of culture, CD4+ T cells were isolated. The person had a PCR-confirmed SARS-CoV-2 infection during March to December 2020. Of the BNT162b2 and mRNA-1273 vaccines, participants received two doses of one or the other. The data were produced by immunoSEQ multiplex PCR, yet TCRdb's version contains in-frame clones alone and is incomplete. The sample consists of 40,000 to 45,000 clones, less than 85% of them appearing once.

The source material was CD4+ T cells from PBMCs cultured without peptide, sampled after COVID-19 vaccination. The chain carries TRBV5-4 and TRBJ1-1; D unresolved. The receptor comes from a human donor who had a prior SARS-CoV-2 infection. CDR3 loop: CASSLVGRPSTEAFF. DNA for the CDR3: TGTGCCAGCAGCTTGGTAGGTAGACCAAGCACTGAAGCTTTCTTT.